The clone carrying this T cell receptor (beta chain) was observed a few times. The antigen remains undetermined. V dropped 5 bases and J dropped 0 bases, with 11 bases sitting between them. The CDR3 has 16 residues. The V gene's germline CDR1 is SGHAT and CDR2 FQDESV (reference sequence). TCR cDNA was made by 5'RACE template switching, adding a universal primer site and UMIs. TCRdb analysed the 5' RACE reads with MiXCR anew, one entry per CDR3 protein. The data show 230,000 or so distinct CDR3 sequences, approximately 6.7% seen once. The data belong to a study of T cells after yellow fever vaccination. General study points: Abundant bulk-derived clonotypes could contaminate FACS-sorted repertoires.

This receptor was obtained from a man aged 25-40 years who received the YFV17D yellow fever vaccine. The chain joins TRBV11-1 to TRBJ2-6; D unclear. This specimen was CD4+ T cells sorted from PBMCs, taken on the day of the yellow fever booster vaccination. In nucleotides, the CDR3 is TGTGCCAGCAGCCCATCTGGTAACTCTGGGGCCAACGTCCTGACTTTC. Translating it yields CASSPSGNSGANVLTF.